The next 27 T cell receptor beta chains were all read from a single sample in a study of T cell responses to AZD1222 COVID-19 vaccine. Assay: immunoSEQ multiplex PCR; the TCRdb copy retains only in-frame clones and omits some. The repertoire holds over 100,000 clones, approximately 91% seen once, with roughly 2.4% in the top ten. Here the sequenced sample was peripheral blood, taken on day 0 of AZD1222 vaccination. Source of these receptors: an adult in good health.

The CDR3 here is CSAWGLNYGYTF. As DNA, the CDR3 is TGCAGCGCATGGGGGCTCAACTATGGCTACACCTTC. The chain recombines TRBV29-1 with TRBJ1-2; D perhaps matches TRBD1 (6 bases). Trimming shortened V by 7 bases and J by 2 bases, and 11 bases separated the two germline ends. The CDR3 loop spans 12 amino acids. From germline, CDR1 is SQVTM and CDR2 ANQGSEA.

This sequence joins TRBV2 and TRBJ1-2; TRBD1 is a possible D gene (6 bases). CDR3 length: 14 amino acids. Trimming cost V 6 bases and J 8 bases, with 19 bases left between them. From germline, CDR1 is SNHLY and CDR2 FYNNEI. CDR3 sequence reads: CASRAKQGLEGYTF. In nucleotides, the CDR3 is TGTGCCAGCAGGGCCAAACAGGGACTCGAAGGCTACACCTTC.

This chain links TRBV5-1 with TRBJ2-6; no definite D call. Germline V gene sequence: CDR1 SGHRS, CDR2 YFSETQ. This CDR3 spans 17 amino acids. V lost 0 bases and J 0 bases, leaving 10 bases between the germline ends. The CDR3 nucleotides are TGCGCCAGCAGCTTGGCAAACAGCGACTCTGGGGCCAACGTCCTGACTTTC. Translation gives CASSLANSDSGANVLTF.

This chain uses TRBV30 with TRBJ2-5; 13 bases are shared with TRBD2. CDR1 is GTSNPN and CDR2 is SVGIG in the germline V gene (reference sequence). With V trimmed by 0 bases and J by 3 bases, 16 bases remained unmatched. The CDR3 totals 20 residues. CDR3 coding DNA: TGTGCCTGGAGTGTACTAAAACTAGCGGGAGGGCCCGGAGGAGAAGAGACCCAGTACTTC. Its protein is CAWSVLKLAGGPGGEETQYF.

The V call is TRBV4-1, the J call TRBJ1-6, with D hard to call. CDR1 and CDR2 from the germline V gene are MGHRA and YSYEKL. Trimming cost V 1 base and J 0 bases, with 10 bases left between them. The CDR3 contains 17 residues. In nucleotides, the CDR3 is TGCGCCAGCAGCCAAGTGGCAGGTAGCTCCTATAATTCACCCCTCCACTTT. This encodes CASSQVAGSSYNSPLHF.

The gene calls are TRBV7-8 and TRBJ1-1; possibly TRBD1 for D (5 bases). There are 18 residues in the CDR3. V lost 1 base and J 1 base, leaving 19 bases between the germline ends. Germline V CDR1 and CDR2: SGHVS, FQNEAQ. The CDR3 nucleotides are TGTGCCAGCAGCTTAGTTCCTTGGGGGGGGAGTTGGAACACTGAAGCTTTCTTT. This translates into CASSLVPWGGSWNTEAFF.

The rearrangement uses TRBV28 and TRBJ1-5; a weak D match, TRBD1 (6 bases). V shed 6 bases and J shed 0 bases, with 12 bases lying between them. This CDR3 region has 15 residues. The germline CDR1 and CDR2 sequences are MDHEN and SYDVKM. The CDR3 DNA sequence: TGTGCCAGCAGAAGCGAGGGGGATAGCAATCAGCCCCAGCATTTT. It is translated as CASRSEGDSNQPQHF. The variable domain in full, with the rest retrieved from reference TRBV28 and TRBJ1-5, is DVKVTQSSRYLVKRTGEKVFLECVQDMDHENMFWYRQDPGLGLRLIYFSYDVKMKEKGDIPEGYSVSREKKERFSLILESASTNQTSMYLCASRSEGDSNQPQHFGDGTRLSIL.

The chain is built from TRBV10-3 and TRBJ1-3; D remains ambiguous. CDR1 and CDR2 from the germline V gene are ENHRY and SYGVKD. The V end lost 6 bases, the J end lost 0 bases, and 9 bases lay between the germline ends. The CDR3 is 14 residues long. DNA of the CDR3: TGTGCCATCAGGGACGAGAGCTCTGGAAACACCATATATTTT. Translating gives CAIRDESSGNTIYF.

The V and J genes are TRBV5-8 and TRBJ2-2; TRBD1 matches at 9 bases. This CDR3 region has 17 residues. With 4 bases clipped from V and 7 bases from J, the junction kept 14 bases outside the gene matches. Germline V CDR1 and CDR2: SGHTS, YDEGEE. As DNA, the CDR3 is TGTGCCAGCAGCAGGGGTCGGACAGGGGCTAGCGGCGGGGAGCTGTTTTTT. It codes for CASSRGRTGASGGELFF.

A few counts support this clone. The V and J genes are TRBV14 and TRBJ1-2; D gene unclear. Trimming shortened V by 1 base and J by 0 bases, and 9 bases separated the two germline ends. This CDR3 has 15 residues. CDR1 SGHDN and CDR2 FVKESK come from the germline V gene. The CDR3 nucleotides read TGTGCCAGCAGCCAAGGTGGAGGAGCTAACTATGGCTACACCTTC. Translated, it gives CASSQGGGANYGYTF.

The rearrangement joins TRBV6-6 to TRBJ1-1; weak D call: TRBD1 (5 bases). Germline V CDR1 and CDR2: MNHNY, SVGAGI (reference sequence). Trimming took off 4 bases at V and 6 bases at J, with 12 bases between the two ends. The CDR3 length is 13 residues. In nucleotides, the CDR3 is TGTGCCAGCAGTTTCTCGGGGCGGTCTGAAGCTTTCTTT. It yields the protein CASSFSGRSEAFF.

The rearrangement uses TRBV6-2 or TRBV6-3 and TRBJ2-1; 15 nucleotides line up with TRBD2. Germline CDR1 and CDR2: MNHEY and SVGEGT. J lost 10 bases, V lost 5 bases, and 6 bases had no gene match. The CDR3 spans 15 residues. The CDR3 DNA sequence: TGTGCCAGCAGTCCCGGGACTAGCGGGAGGCGGGAGCAGTTCTTC. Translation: CASSPGTSGRREQFF.

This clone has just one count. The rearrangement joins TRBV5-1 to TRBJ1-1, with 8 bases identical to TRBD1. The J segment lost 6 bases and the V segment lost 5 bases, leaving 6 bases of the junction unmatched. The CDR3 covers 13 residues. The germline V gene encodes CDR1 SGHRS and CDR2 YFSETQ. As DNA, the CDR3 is TGCGCCAGCAGGGTGGGACAGGCCTCTGAAGCTTTCTTT. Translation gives CASRVGQASEAFF.

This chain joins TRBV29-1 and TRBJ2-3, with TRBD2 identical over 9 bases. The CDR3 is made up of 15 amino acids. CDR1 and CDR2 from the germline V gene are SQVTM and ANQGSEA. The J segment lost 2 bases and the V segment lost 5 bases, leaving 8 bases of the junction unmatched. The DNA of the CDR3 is TGCAGCGTTCCCTCCCTAGCGGGACCCACAGATACGCAGTATTTT. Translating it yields CSVPSLAGPTDTQYF.

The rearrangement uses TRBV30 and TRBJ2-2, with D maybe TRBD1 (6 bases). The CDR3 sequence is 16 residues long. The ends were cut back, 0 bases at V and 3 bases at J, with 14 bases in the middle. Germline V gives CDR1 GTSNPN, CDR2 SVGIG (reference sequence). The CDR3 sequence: CAWSVGRGAYTGELFF. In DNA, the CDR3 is TGTGCCTGGAGTGTAGGCAGGGGCGCGTACACCGGGGAGCTGTTTTTT.

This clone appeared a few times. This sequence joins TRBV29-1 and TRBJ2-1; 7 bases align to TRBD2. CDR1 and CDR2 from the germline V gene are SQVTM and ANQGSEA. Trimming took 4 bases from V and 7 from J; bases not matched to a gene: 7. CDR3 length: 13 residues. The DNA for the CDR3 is TGCAGCGTTGGGGAGGGACGCGGTAATGAGCAGTTCTTC. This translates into CSVGEGRGNEQFF.

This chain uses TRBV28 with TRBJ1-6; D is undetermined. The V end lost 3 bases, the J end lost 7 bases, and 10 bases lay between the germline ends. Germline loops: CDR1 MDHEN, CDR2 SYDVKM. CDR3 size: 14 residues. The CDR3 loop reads CASSLEIRNSPLHF. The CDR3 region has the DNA TGTGCCAGCAGTTTGGAGATTAGGAATTCACCCCTCCACTTT. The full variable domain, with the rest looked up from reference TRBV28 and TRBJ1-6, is DVKVTQSSRYLVKRTGEKVFLECVQDMDHENMFWYRQDPGLGLRLIYFSYDVKMKEKGDIPEGYSVSREKKERFSLILESASTNQTSMYLCASSLEIRNSPLHFGNGTRLTVT.

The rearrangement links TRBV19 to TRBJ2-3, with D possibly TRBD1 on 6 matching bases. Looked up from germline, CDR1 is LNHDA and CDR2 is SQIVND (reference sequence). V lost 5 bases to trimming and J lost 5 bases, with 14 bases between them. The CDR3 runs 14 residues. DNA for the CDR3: TGTGCCAGTAGTCCTTCTGGGGGACAAGATACGCAGTATTTT. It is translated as CASSPSGGQDTQYF.

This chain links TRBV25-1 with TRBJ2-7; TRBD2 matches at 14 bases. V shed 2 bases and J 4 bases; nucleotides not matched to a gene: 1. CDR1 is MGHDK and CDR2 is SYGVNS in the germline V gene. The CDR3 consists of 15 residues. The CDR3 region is CASSERTSGRYEQYF. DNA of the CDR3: TGTGCCAGCAGTGAAAGGACTAGCGGGAGGTACGAGCAGTACTTC.

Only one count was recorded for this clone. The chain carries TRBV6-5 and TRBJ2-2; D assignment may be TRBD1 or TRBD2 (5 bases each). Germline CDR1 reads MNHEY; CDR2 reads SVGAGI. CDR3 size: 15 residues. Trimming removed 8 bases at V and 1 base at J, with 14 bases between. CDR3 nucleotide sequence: TGTGCCAGCCTGGGGACCCAGGGGAACACCGGGGAGCTGTTTTTT. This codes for CASLGTQGNTGELFF.

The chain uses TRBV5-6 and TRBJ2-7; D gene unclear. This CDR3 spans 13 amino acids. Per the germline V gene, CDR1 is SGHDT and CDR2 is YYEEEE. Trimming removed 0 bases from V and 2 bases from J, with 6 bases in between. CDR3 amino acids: CASSLGRPYEQYF. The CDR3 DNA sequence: TGTGCCAGCAGCTTGGGTAGGCCCTACGAGCAGTACTTC.

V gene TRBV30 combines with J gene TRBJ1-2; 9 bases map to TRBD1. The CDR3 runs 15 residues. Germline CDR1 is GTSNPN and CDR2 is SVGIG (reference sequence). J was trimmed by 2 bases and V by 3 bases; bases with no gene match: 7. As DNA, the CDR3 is TGTGCCTGGAGGTTCGCGGGACAGGGAAACTATGGCTACACCTTC. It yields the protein CAWRFAGQGNYGYTF.

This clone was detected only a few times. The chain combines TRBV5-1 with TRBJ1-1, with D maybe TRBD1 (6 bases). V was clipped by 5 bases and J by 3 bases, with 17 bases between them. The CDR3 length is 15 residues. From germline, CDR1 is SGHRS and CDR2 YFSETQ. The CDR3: CASSPLSGGYTEAFF. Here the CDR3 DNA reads TGCGCCAGCAGTCCACTCTCGGGGGGCTACACTGAAGCTTTCTTT.

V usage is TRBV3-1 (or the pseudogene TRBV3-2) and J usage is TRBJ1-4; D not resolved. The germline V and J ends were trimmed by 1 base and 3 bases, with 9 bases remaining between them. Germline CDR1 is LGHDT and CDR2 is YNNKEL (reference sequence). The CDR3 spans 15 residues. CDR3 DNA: TGTGCCAGCAGCCAAGTCACTGGGGCTAATGAAAAACTGTTTTTT. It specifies CASSQVTGANEKLFF.

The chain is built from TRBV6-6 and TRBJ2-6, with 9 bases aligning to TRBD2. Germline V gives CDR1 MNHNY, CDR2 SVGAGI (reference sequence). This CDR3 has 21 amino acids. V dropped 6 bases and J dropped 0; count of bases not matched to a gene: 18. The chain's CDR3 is CASSLTSLLAGPPSGANVLTF. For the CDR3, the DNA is TGTGCCAGCAGCCTAACGTCCCTCCTAGCGGGACCCCCCTCTGGGGCCAACGTCCTGACTTTC.

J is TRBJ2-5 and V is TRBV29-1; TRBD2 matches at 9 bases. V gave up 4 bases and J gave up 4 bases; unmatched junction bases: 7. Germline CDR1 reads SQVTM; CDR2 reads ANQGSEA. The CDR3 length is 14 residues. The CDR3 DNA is TGCAGCGTTGCAGGGACTAGCTTCCGAGAGACCCAGTACTTC. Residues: CSVAGTSFRETQYF. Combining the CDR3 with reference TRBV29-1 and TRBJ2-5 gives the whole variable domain SAVISQKPSRDICQRGTSLTIQCQVDSQVTMMFWYRQQPGQSLTLIATANQGSEATYESGFVIDKFPISRPNLTFSTLTVSNMSPEDSSIYLCSVAGTSFRETQYFGPGTRLLVL.

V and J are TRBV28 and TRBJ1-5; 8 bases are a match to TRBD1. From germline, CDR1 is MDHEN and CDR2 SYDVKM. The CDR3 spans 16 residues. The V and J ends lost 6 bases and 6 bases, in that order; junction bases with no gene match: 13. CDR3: CASRGGGTGRGQPQHF. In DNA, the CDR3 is TGTGCCAGCAGGGGGGGAGGGACAGGTCGGGGTCAGCCCCAGCATTTT.